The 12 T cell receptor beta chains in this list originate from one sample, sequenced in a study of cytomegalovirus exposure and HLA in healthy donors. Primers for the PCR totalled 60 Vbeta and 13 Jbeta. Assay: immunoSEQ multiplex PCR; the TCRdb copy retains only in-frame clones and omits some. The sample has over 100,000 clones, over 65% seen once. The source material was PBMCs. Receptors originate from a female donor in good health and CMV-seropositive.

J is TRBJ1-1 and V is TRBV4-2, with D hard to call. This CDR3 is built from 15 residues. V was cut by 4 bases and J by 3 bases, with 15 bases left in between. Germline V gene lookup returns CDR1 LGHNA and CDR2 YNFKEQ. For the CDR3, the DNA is TGTGCCAGCAGCCCGTTCGAGGGTGGGGACACTGAAGCTTTCTTT. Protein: CASSPFEGGDTEAFF.

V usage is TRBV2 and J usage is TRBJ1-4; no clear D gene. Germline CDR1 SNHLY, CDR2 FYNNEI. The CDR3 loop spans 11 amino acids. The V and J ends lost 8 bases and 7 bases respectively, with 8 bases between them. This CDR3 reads CASSPSEKLFF. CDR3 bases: TGTGCCAGCTCTCCTTCTGAAAAACTGTTTTTT.

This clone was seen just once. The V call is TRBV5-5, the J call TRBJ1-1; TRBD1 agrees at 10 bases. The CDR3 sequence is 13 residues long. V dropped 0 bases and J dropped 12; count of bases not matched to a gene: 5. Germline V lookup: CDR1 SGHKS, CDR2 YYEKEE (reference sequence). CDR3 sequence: CASSLAGQGETFF. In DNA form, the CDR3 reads TGTGCCAGCAGCTTGGCCGGACAGGGGGAAACTTTCTTT.

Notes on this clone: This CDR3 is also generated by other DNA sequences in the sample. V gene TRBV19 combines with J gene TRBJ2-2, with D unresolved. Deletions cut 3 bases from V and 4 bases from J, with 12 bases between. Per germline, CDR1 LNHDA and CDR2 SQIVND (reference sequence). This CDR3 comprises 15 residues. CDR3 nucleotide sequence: TGTGCCAGTAGTATTAGAGGAAGAGGCACCGGGGAGCTGTTTTTT. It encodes CASSIRGRGTGELFF.

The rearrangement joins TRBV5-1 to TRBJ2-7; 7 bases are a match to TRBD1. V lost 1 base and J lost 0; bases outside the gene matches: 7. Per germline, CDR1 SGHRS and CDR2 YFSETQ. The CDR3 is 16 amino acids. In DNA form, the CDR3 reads TGCGCCAGCAGCTTGCTTGCAGGGGGTTTCTCCTACGAGCAGTACTTC. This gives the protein CASSLLAGGFSYEQYF. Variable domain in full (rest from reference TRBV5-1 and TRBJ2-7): KAGVTQTPRYLIKTRGQQVTLSCSPISGHRSVSWYQQTPGQGLQFLFEYFSETQRNKGNFPGRFSGRQFSNSRSEMNVSTLELGDSALYLCASSLLAGGFSYEQYFGPGTRLTVT.

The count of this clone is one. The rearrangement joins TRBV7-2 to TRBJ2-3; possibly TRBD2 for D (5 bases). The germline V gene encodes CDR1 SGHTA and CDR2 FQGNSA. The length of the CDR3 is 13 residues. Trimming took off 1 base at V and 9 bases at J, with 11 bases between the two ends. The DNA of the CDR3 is TGTGCCAGCAGCTTAGAAGCGGCCCGCACGCAGTATTTT. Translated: CASSLEAARTQYF.

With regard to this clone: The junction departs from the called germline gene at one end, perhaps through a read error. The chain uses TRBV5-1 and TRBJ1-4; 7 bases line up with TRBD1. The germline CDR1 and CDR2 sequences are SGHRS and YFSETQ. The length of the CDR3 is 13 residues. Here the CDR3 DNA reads TGCGTCAGCAGCACGGACAGGTCTGAAAAACTGTTTTTT. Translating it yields CVSSTDRSEKLFF.

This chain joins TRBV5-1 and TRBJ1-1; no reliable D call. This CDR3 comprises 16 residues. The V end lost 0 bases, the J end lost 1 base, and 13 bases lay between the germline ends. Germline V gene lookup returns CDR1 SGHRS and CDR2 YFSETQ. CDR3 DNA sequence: TGCGCCAGCAGCTTGGATCCGGCCGGGAGGAACACTGAAGCTTTCTTT. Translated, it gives CASSLDPAGRNTEAFF.

The CDR3 DNA reads TGTGCCAGCAGTGAAGACAGGGTGTGGACTGAAGCTTTCTTT. It codes for CASSEDRVWTEAFF. V usage is TRBV6-5 and J usage is TRBJ1-1; 7 bases align to TRBD1. Trimming took 5 bases from V and 5 from J; bases not matched to a gene: 8. The CDR3 length is 14 residues. Germline CDR1 is MNHEY and CDR2 is SVGAGI.

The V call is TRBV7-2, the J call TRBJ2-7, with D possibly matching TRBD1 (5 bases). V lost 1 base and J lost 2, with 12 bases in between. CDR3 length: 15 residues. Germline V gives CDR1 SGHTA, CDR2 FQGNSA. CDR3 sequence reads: CASSLEGFLPYEQYF. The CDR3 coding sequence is TGTGCCAGCAGCTTAGAGGGGTTCTTACCCTACGAGCAGTACTTC.

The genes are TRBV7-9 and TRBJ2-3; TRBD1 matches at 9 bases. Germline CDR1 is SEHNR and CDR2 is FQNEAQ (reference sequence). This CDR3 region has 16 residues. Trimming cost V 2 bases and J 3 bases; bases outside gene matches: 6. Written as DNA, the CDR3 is TGTGCCAGCAGCTTACTACAGGGGGCGCTTACAGATACGCAGTATTTT. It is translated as CASSLLQGALTDTQYF.

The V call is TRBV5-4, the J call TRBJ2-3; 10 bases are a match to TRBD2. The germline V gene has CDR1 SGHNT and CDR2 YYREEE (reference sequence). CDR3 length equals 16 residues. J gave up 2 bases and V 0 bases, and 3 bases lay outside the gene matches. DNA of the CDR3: TGTGCCAGCAGCTTGGAGCGGGAGGGCCTCACAGATACGCAGTATTTT. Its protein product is CASSLEREGLTDTQYF.